Each of the 6 T cell receptor beta chains below was sequenced from the same sample in a study of T cells after yellow fever vaccination. TCRdb used MiXCR to reprocess the 5' RACE reads, holding one entry per CDR3 protein. This table has 500,000 to 650,000 distinct CDR3 sequences, roughly a sixth appearing once. Source: PBMCs, taken 5 days after the first yellow fever vaccination. The receptors were sampled from a young man who received the YFV17D yellow fever vaccine.

This clonotype was recorded a few times. The chain links TRBV5-1 to TRBJ2-7; no definite D call. The CDR3 totals 13 residues. From germline, CDR1 is SGHRS and CDR2 YFSETQ. Between the trimmed V and J ends, which lost 0 bases and 3 bases, there was a span of 7 bases. As DNA, the CDR3 is TGCGCCAGCAGCTTGGAAAGGGTCTACGAGCAGTACTTC. Protein product: CASSLERVYEQYF.

The chain carries TRBV9 and TRBJ1-1; 8 bases line up with TRBD1. CDR3 length equals 13 residues. The V segment lost 4 bases and the J segment 7 bases; nucleotides outside the gene matches: 6. The germline V gene has CDR1 SGDLS and CDR2 YYNGEE. This CDR3 is CASSPGQGLEAFF. The DNA for the CDR3 is TGTGCCAGCAGCCCCGGACAGGGACTTGAAGCTTTCTTT.

This sequence joins TRBV20-1 and TRBJ1-2; D may be TRBD1 (5 bases). The CDR3 is 15 amino acids. Germline V gene data show CDR1 as DFQATT and CDR2 as SNEGSKA (reference sequence). Trimming left V 0 bases short and J 5 bases short, with 16 bases between. The CDR3 spells CSARDDARAPYGYTF. The CDR3 DNA sequence: TGCAGTGCTAGAGATGACGCCAGGGCCCCTTATGGCTACACCTTC.

V and J are TRBV20-1 and TRBJ2-3; 11 positions match TRBD1. J lost 10 bases, V lost 4 bases, and 16 bases had no gene match. This CDR3 is built from 16 residues. CDR1 DFQATT and CDR2 SNEGSKA come from the germline V gene (reference sequence). The CDR3 nucleotides read TGCAGTGCTACCGGGACAGGGGGGACCTTCACATCGGCGCAGTATTTT. Translating it yields CSATGTGGTFTSAQYF.

At least ten counts were recorded for this clonotype. This chain's CDR3 is CASRSAPQGSVETQYF. The CDR3, as DNA: TGCGCCAGCAGATCTGCACCACAGGGGAGCGTGGAGACCCAGTACTTC. This chain uses TRBV5-1 with TRBJ2-5; 7 nucleotides match TRBD1. J gave up 5 bases and V 5 bases, and 15 bases lay outside the gene matches. Germline-derived CDR1 and CDR2 are SGHRS and YFSETQ. The length of the CDR3 is 16 residues.

The chain uses TRBV11-3 and TRBJ2-7; no clear D gene. Trimming pared 5 bases from V and 4 bases from J, leaving 9 bases between. Per germline, CDR1 SGHNT and CDR2 YENEEA. The CDR3 covers 12 residues. The CDR3 nucleotides are TGTGCCAGCAGCAACACCGGGTACGAGCAGTACTTC. Amino acids: CASSNTGYEQYF.